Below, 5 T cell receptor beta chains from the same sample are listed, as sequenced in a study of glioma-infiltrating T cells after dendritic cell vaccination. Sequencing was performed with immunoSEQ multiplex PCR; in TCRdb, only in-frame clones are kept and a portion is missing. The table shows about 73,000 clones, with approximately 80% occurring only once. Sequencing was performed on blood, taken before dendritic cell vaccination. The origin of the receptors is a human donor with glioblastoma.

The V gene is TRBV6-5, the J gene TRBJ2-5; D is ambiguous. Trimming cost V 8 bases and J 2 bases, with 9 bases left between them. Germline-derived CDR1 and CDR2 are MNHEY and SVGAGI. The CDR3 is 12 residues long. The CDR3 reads CASRGTQETQYF. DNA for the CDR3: TGTGCCAGCCGCGGAACACAAGAGACCCAGTACTTC.

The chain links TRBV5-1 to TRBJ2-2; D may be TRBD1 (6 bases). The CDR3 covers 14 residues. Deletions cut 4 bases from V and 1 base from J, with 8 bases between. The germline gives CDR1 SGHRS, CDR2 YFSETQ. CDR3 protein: CASSKQGNTGELFF. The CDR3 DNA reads TGCGCCAGCAGCAAACAGGGGAACACCGGGGAGCTGTTTTTT.

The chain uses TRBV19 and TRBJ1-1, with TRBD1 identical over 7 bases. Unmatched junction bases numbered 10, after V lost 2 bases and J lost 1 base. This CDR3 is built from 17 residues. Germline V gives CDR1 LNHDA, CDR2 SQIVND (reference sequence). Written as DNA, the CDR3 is TGTGCCAGTAGTATACGGTTAACAGGGGCCCCGAACACTGAAGCTTTCTTT. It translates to CASSIRLTGAPNTEAFF.

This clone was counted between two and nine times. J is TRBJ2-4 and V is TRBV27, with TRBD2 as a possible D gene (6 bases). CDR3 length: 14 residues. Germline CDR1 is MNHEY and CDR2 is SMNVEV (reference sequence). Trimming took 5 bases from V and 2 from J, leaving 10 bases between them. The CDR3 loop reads CASSHRDSKNIQYF. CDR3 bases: TGTGCCAGCAGTCACCGGGACTCCAAAAACATTCAGTACTTC.

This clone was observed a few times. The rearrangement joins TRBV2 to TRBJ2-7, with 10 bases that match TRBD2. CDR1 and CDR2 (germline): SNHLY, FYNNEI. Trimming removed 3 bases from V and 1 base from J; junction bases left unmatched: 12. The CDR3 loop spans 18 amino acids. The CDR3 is CASSEGAGGPYPSYEQYV. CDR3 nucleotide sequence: TGTGCCAGCAGTGAGGGAGCGGGAGGGCCTTACCCATCCTACGAGCAGTACGTC.